This entry describes one T cell receptor beta chain. Its target is not known. Germline-derived CDR1 and CDR2 are MNHNS and SASEGT. The length of the CDR3 is 15 residues. After removal of 2 bases from V and 5 bases from J, the junction contained 6 bases not matched to a gene. The sample comes from a study of T cell responses to AZD1222 COVID-19 vaccine. Overall study results and limits: Sampling that yielded the repertoires occurred only after the peak T cell response. Donors were mostly white British, more females; clonal diversity possibly underestimated. Recipients of AZD1222 seropositive at baseline numbered only 5 to 7.

Libraries were prepared by immunoSEQ multiplex PCR; TCRdb keeps only in-frame clonotypes and omits some of them. The sample consists of roughly 150,000 clones, around 90% of them appearing once. The rearrangement joins TRBV6-1 to TRBJ1-1, with 9 bases lining up with TRBD1. Specimen: peripheral blood, collected on day 0 of AZD1222 vaccination. The TCR was taken from an adult in good health. In DNA, the CDR3 is TGTGCCAGCAGTGAATCTCACAGGGGGCAGACTGAAGCTTTCTTT. Amino acid sequence: CASSESHRGQTEAFF.